This is a list of T cell receptor beta chains from one sample in a study of T cells in Graves' hyperthyroidism and ophthalmopathy. TCRdb reprocessed the multiplex PCR reads via MiXCR and lists one record per CDR3 protein. The sample holds about 570,000 distinct CDR3 sequences, around 42% seen once. The source material was peripheral blood or thyroid tissue (not recorded which). These receptors all stem from an adult woman with Graves' disease, either hyperthyroidism or ophthalmopathy (not recorded which). CDR3s include the opening cysteine and the closing phenylalanine or tryptophan. Each record gives: clone size, V gene, J gene, D gene, CDR3 protein, CDR3 DNA. A D gene is named only where the DNA matches it firmly. Clone sizes are given selectively: once, few, many, or a class where the clone is expanded.

once	TRBV2	TRBJ1-6	TRBD1	CASSLTGGLSPLHF	TGTGCCAGCAGCCTGACAGGGGGGTTATCACCCCTCCACTTT
many	TRBV7-9	TRBJ1-2	TRBD1	CASNVGQGYGYTF	TGTGCCAGCAACGTGGGACAGGGTTATGGCTACACCTTC
NA	TRBV9	TRBJ1-1	TRBD1	CASSASLQGSSFF	TGTGCCAGCAGCGCCTCGCTACAGGGGTCATCTTTCTTT
NA	TRBV20-1	TRBJ1-1	NA	CSALDTNTEAFF	TGCAGTGCCCTGGACACGAACACTGAAGCTTTCTTT
many	TRBV25-1	TRBJ1-6	NA	CASSESDSPLHF	TGTGCCAGCAGTGAATCAGATTCACCCCTCCACTTT
NA	TRBV19	TRBJ2-7	NA	CASSIVPSGEDEQYF	TGTGCCAGTAGTATAGTGCCGTCGGGGGAGGACGAGCAGTACTTC
NA	TRBV6-2/TRBV6-3	TRBJ2-3	NA	CASSYQRGPTSTDTQYF	TGTGCCAGCAGTTACCAGCGAGGGCCGACTAGCACAGATACGCAGTATTTT
NA	TRBV25-1	TRBJ2-7	TRBD2	CASSELVAGSYEQYF	TGTGCCAGCAGTGAATTAGTAGCGGGCTCCTACGAGCAGTACTTC
NA	TRBV2	TRBJ1-5	TRBD1	CASGDRFSNQPQHF	TGTGCCAGCGGGGACAGGTTTAGCAATCAGCCCCAGCATTTT
many	TRBV4-1	TRBJ1-2	NA	CASTPVPGFYGYTF	TGCGCCAGCACTCCGGTTCCGGGGTTCTATGGCTACACCTTC
many	TRBV11-1	TRBJ2-2	NA	CASSLRVSGELFF	TGTGCCAGCAGCTTACGGGTGTCCGGGGAGCTGTTTTTT
NA	TRBV5-4	TRBJ2-6	NA	CASSLGQANVLTF	TGTGCCAGCAGCTTAGGACAGGCCAACGTCCTGACTTTC
NA	TRBV5-1	TRBJ1-1	TRBD1	CASTLGTGGTEAFF	TGCGCCAGCACTCTAGGGACAGGGGGCACTGAAGCTTTCTTT
NA	TRBV7-9	TRBJ1-5	NA	CASSLPGPPNQPQHF	TGTGCCAGCAGCTTACCGGGACCGCCAAATCAGCCCCAGCATTTT
many	TRBV29-1	TRBJ1-1	TRBD1	CSVEQGALDTEAFF	TGCAGCGTTGAGCAGGGGGCTTTGGATACTGAAGCTTTCTTT
few	TRBV29-1	TRBJ1-1	NA	CSVDRAGGTEAFF	TGCAGCGTTGATAGAGCGGGCGGCACTGAAGCTTTCTTT
NA	TRBV29-1	TRBJ1-2	TRBD1	CSVAGGGTIDGYTF	TGCAGCGTTGCCGGAGGGGGCACGATAGATGGCTACACCTTC
many	TRBV25-1	TRBJ2-7	NA	CASSQKGAHSYEQYF	TGTGCCAGCAGTCAAAAAGGGGCCCACTCCTACGAGCAGTACTTC
NA	TRBV6-6	TRBJ1-2	TRBD1	CAGQGIYGYTF	TGTGCCGGACAGGGGATTTATGGCTACACCTTC
NA	TRBV7-9	TRBJ1-4	NA	CASSSDRTTNEKLFF	TGTGCCAGCAGCTCTGACAGGACAACTAATGAAAAACTGTTTTTT
NA	TRBV29-1	TRBJ1-2	NA	CSVLHWAGSQDGYTF	TGCAGCGTCCTTCATTGGGCAGGGAGTCAGGATGGCTACACCTTC
many	TRBV10-3	TRBJ2-7	NA	CAITPGQGYEQYF	TGTGCCATTACACCGGGACAAGGCTACGAGCAGTACTTC
many	TRBV4-1	TRBJ1-1	TRBD1	CASSLRAGTGLGTEAFF	TGCGCCAGCAGCCTCCGAGCCGGGACAGGGCTGGGCACTGAAGCTTTCTTT
few	TRBV7-2	TRBJ2-3	NA	CASSLVTRRGDTQYF	TGTGCCAGCAGCTTAGTGACCCGGCGGGGTGATACGCAGTATTTT
many	TRBV19	TRBJ1-2	NA	CASTGRLYIYGYTF	TGTGCCAGTACTGGCAGACTATATATCTATGGCTACACCTTC
NA	TRBV4-1	TRBJ1-1	TRBD1	CASSQATGVEAFF	TGCGCCAGCAGCCAAGCCACAGGGGTTGAAGCTTTCTTT
NA	TRBV25-1	TRBJ1-2	TRBD1	CASSAGTGQGYTF	TGTGCCAGCAGTGCAGGGACAGGCCAGGGTTACACCTTC
NA	TRBV2	TRBJ1-1	TRBD1	CAGRRTGPIRAFF	TGTGCCGGCCGGCGGACAGGGCCTATAAGGGCTTTCTTT
NA	TRBV7-8	TRBJ1-6	NA	CASSLEDNSPLHF	TGTGCCAGCAGCTTAGAAGACAATTCACCCCTCCACTTT
many	TRBV6-1	TRBJ1-1	NA	CASTLRGLGTEAFF	TGTGCCAGCACACTAAGAGGTCTGGGCACTGAAGCTTTCTTT
NA	TRBV19	TRBJ2-3	NA	CASTPGDTQYF	TGTGCCAGTACCCCAGGGGATACGCAGTATTTT
NA	TRBV7-2	TRBJ2-3	TRBD2	CASSSPSLASTSGRPANTQYF	TGTGCCAGCAGCTCCCCCTCTCTCGCCTCGACTAGCGGGAGGCCCGCCAATACGCAGTATTTT
NA	TRBV12-3/TRBV12-4	TRBJ2-2	TRBD2	CASSLAGGLTGELFF	TGTGCCAGCAGTTTGGCGGGAGGGTTAACCGGGGAGCTGTTTTTT
NA	TRBV10-3	TRBJ1-2	NA	CAIKSQGLLGYTF	TGTGCCATCAAAAGCCAGGGGCTGTTAGGCTACACCTTC
many	TRBV29-1	TRBJ2-7	TRBD2	CSVEGTSVYEQYF	TGCAGCGTTGAGGGGACTAGCGTCTACGAGCAGTACTTC
many	TRBV5-1	TRBJ1-2	NA	CASSFSDSVYGYTF	TGCGCCAGCAGCTTCTCGGACAGTGTCTATGGCTACACCTTC
NA	TRBV10-3	TRBJ2-5	TRBD2	CAINRGSGRQETQYF	TGTGCCATCAATCGGGGGAGCGGGAGACAAGAGACCCAGTACTTC
NA	TRBV13	TRBJ2-2	TRBD2	CASSSGLAGGPDTGELFF	TGTGCCAGCAGCTCCGGACTAGCGGGAGGGCCAGACACCGGGGAGCTGTTTTTT
NA	TRBV29-1	TRBJ1-2	NA	CSVEDSGNYGYTF	TGCAGCGTTGAAGACTCGGGGAACTATGGCTACACCTTC
NA	TRBV6-1	TRBJ1-5	NA	CASSRQNQPQHF	TGTGCCAGCAGTAGACAAAATCAGCCCCAGCATTTT
few	TRBV28	TRBJ2-7	NA	CASSLRYSAYEQYF	TGTGCCAGCAGTTTACGGTACTCGGCATACGAGCAGTACTTC
many	TRBV3-1	TRBJ2-5	TRBD2	CASSDPGTSGQETQYF	TGTGCCAGCAGCGACCCCGGGACTAGCGGACAAGAGACCCAGTACTTC
few	TRBV10-3	TRBJ2-3	TRBD2	CAISESFTSGSQADTQYF	TGTGCCATCAGTGAGTCGTTCACTAGCGGGAGTCAAGCAGATACGCAGTATTTT
many	TRBV10-3	TRBJ1-2	NA	CAVGKSYSSYGYTF	TGTGCCGTGGGGAAGTCCTACTCCTCCTATGGCTACACCTTC
few	TRBV9	TRBJ1-1	NA	CASSFEPGGGARVTEAFF	TGTGCCAGCAGCTTCGAGCCTGGGGGAGGGGCAAGGGTCACTGAAGCTTTCTTT